A single sample gave rise to the 12 T cell receptor beta chains below, sequenced in a study of blood T cell repertoires in COVID-19. Data came from immunoSEQ multiplex PCR; TCRdb stores just in-frame clones and leaves some out. The table includes 150,000 to 200,000 clones, roughly 76% detected once. Material: peripheral blood. The source of these receptors is an elderly woman with COVID-19, enrolled during active disease.

This chain uses TRBV10-3 with TRBJ1-2; D gene unclear. The CDR3 consists of 13 residues. V was pared by 4 bases and J by 1 base, with 7 bases between. Germline CDR1 reads ENHRY; CDR2 reads SYGVKD. Here the CDR3 DNA reads TGTGCCATCAGTGCTGGCGGTAACTATGGCTACACCTTC. Amino acids: CAISAGGNYGYTF.

The gene calls are TRBV5-1 and TRBJ2-7; 14 nucleotides match TRBD2. The germline gives CDR1 SGHRS, CDR2 YFSETQ. The CDR3 runs to 17 residues. V shed 4 bases and J 5 bases; nucleotides not matched to a gene: 11. CDR3 sequence (DNA): TGCGCCAGCAGCCGCTCCGGGACTAGCGGGAGTTCAAACGAGCAGTACTTC. Protein sequence: CASSRSGTSGSSNEQYF. Drawing the rest from reference TRBV5-1 and TRBJ2-7, the complete variable domain is KAGVTQTPRYLIKTRGQQVTLSCSPISGHRSVSWYQQTPGQGLQFLFEYFSETQRNKGNFPGRFSGRQFSNSRSEMNVSTLELGDSALYLCASSRSGTSGSSNEQYFGPGTRLTVT.

V is TRBV7-2 and J is TRBJ2-5; TRBD2 matches 8 bases. Trimming removed 8 bases from V and 5 bases from J; junction bases left unmatched: 10. The CDR3 is made up of 14 amino acids. Per the germline V gene, CDR1 is SGHTA and CDR2 is FQGNSA. The CDR3 region has the DNA TGTGCCAGCTCAAGAGCGGGGGCCCGGGAGACCCAGTACTTC. Residues: CASSRAGARETQYF.

This chain links TRBV28 with TRBJ2-1; D is uncertain. With 6 bases removed from V and 6 bases from J, the gap between germline ends came to 12 bases. Germline values: CDR1 MDHEN, CDR2 SYDVKM. CDR3 size: 13 residues. CDR3 sequence (DNA): TGTGCCAGCAGACCGAGAGCTGCCAATGAGCAGTTCTTC. Residues: CASRPRAANEQFF.

The gene calls are TRBV6-5 and TRBJ2-1, with TRBD2 as a possible D gene (5 bases). Deletions cut 1 base from V and 1 base from J, with 11 bases between. Germline V CDR1 and CDR2: MNHEY, SVGAGI. The length of the CDR3 is 16 residues. The CDR3 sequence is CASSYFSTSSYNEQFF. For the CDR3, the DNA is TGTGCCAGCAGTTACTTCAGCACTAGTTCCTACAATGAGCAGTTCTTC.

The gene calls are TRBV7-3 and TRBJ2-1; 7 nucleotides align to TRBD1. Germline trimming cut 4 bases from V and 6 bases from J; bases unmatched to any gene: 12. This CDR3 contains 16 residues. Germline lookup yields CDR1 SGHTA and CDR2 FQGTGA. Written as DNA, the CDR3 is TGTGCCAGCAGCTCTACCGGGACAGTATACGGCAATGAGCAGTTCTTC. This translates into CASSSTGTVYGNEQFF.

This CDR3 reads CASSLWAGDSTEAFF. The CDR3 nucleotides read TGTGCCAGCAGCTTATGGGCAGGCGATAGCACTGAAGCTTTCTTT. The rearrangement uses TRBV7-8 and TRBJ1-1; no firm D call. Trimming took off 2 bases at V and 4 bases at J, with 14 bases between the two ends. Germline V gene data show CDR1 as SGHVS and CDR2 as FQNEAQ. CDR3 size: 15 residues. The entire variable domain, with the rest obtained from reference TRBV7-8 and TRBJ1-1, is as follows: GAGVSQSPRYKVAKRGQDVALRCDPISGHVSLFWYQQALGQGPEFLTYFQNEAQLDKSGLPSDRFFAERPEGSVSTLKIQRTQQEDSAVYLCASSLWAGDSTEAFFGQGTRLTVV.

The chain recombines TRBV29-1 with TRBJ2-1, with TRBD2 matching 12 bases. V was pared by 5 bases and J by 2 bases, with 7 bases of the junction left unmatched. This CDR3 has 16 residues. CDR1 is SQVTM and CDR2 is ANQGSEA in the germline V gene. The CDR3 nucleotides read TGCAGCGTTCACCCTCGGACTAGCGGGACCTACAATGAGCAGTTCTTC. This codes for CSVHPRTSGTYNEQFF.

The genes are TRBV28 and TRBJ1-1; D is perhaps TRBD1 (6 bases). CDR3 length: 12 residues. Looked up from germline, CDR1 is MDHEN and CDR2 is SYDVKM. Trimming shortened V by 2 bases and J by 9 bases, and 10 bases separated the two germline ends. The CDR3 protein is CASSLEDSKAFF. Here the CDR3 DNA reads TGTGCCAGCAGTTTAGAGGACAGCAAAGCTTTCTTT.

The chain uses TRBV4-1 and TRBJ1-6, with unresolved D. The length of the CDR3 is 13 residues. V lost 0 bases to trimming and J lost 6 bases, with 3 bases between them. The germline V gene has CDR1 MGHRA and CDR2 YSYEKL. The CDR3 DNA reads as TGCGCCAGCAGCCAAGACGGTAATTCACCCCTCCACTTT. Its translation: CASSQDGNSPLHF.

The chain is built from TRBV7-9 and TRBJ1-1; 8 positions agree with TRBD1. CDR3 length equals 15 residues. V shed 3 bases, J shed 2 bases, and the junction held 5 bases outside the gene matches. Germline CDR1 is SEHNR and CDR2 is FQNEAQ (reference sequence). The CDR3 sequence: CASSFRGQGNTEAFF. Here the CDR3 DNA reads TGTGCCAGCAGCTTCCGCGGACAGGGAAACACTGAAGCTTTCTTT.

This chain links TRBV5-5 with TRBJ1-2; 11 bases fit TRBD1. CDR3 length equals 14 residues. J gave up 5 bases and V 3 bases, and 3 bases lay outside the gene matches. Germline V CDR1 and CDR2: SGHKS, YYEKEE (reference sequence). The DNA for the CDR3 is TGTGCCAGCAGCTGGACAGGGGGCGCTTATGGCTACACCTTC. It yields the protein CASSWTGGAYGYTF.